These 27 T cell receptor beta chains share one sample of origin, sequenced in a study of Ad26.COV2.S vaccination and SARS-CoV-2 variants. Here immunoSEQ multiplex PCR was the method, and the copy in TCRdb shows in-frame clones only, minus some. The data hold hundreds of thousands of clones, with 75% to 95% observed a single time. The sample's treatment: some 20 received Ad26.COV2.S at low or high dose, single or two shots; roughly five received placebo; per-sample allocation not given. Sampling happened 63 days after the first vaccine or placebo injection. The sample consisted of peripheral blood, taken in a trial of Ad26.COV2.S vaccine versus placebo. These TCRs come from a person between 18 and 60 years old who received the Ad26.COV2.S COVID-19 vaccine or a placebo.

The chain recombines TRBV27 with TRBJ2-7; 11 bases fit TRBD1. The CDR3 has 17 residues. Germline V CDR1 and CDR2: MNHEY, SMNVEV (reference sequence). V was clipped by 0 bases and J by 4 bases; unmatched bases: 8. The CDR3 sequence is CASSLSGQGGFVYEQYF. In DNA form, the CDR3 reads TGTGCCAGCAGTTTATCGGGACAGGGGGGCTTTGTATACGAGCAGTACTTC.

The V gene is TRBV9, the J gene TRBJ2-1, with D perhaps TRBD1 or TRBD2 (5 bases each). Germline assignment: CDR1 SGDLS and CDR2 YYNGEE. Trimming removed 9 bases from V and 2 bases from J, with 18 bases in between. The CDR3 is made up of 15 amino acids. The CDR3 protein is CANRLGGRTYNEQFF. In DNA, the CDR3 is TGTGCCAACAGGCTGGGCGGGCGGACCTACAATGAGCAGTTCTTC.

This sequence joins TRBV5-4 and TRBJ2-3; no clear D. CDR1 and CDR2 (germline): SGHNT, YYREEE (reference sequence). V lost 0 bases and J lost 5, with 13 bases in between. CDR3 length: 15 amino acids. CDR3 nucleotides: TGTGCCAGCAGCTTGGCTCTCGGCAGCTTAGATACGCAGTATTTT. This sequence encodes CASSLALGSLDTQYF.

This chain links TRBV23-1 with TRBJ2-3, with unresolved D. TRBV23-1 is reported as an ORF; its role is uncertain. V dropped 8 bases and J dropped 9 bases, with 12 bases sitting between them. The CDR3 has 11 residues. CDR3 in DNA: TGCGCCAGCTTTAAAGTGGGCACGCAGTATTTT. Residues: CASFKVGTQYF.

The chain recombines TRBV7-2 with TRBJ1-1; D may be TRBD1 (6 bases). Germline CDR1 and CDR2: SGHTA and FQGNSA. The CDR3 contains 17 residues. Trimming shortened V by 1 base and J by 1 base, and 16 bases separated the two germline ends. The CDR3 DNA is TGTGCCAGCAGCTTAGTCGGACGAGGACAGAGGAACACTGAAGCTTTCTTT. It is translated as CASSLVGRGQRNTEAFF.

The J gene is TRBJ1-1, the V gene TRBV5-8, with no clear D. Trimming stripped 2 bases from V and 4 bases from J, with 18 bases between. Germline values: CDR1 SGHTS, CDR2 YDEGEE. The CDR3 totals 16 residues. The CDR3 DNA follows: TGTGCCAGCAGCTTTGCAGGTATCGCGGTGATCACTGAAGCTTTCTTT. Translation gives CASSFAGIAVITEAFF.

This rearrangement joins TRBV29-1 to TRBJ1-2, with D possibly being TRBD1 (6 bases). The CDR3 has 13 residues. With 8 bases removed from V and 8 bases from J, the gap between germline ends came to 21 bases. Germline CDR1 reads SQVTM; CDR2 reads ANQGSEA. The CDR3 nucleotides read TGCAGCACTAGGGACACGGGACTCGGGGGCTACACCTTC. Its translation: CSTRDTGLGGYTF. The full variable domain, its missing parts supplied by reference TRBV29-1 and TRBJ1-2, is SAVISQKPSRDICQRGTSLTIQCQVDSQVTMMFWYRQQPGQSLTLIATANQGSEATYESGFVIDKFPISRPNLTFSTLTVSNMSPEDSSIYLCSTRDTGLGGYTFGSGTRLTVV.

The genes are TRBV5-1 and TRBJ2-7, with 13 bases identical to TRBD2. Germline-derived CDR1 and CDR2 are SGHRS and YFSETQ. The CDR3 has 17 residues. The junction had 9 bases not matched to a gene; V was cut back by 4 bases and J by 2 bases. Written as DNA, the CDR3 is TGCGCCAGCAGCCGGACTAGCGGGAGAGTTAGCACCTACGAGCAGTACTTC. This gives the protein CASSRTSGRVSTYEQYF.

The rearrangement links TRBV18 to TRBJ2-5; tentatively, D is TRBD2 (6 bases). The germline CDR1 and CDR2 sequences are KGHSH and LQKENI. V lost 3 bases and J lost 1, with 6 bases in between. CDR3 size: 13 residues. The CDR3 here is CASSPGGQETQYF. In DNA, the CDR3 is TGTGCCAGCTCACCGGGGGGCCAAGAGACCCAGTACTTC. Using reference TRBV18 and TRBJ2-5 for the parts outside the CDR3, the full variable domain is NAGVMQNPRHLVRRRGQEARLRCSPMKGHSHVYWYRQLPEEGLKFMVYLQKENIIDESGMPKERFSAEFPKEGPSILRIQQVVRGDSAAYFCASSPGGQETQYFGPGTRLLVL.

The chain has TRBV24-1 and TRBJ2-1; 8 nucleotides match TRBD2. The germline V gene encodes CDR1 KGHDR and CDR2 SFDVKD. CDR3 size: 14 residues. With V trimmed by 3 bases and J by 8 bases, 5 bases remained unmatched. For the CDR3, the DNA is TGTGCCACCAGTGATGGGGGCGGGGGGCATGAGCAGTTCTTC. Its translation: CATSDGGGGHEQFF.

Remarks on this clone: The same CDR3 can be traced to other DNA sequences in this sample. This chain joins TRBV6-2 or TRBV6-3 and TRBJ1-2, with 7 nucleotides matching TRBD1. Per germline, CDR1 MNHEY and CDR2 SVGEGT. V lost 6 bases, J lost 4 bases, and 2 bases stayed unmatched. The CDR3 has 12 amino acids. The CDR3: CASSPGGYGYTF. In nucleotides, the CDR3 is TGTGCCAGCAGCCCAGGGGGCTATGGCTACACCTTC.

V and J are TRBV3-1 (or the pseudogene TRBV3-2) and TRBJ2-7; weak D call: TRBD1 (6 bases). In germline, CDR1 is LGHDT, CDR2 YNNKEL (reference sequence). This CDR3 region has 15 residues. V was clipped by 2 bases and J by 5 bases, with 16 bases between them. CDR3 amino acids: CASSQTGTTVDEQYF. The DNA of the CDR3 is TGTGCCAGCAGCCAAACCGGGACAACAGTCGACGAGCAGTACTTC.

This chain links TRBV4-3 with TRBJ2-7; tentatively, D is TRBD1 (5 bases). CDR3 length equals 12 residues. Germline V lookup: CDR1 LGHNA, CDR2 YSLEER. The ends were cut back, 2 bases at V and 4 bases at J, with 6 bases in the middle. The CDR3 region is CASSQTGYEQYF. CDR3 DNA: TGCGCCAGCAGCCAAACAGGTTACGAGCAGTACTTC.

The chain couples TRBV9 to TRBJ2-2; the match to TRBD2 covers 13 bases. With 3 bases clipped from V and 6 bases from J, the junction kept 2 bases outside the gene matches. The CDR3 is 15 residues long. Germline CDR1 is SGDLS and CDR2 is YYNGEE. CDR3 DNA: TGTGCCAGCAGCGGACTAGCGGGAGGACCCGGGGAGCTGTTTTTT. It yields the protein CASSGLAGGPGELFF.

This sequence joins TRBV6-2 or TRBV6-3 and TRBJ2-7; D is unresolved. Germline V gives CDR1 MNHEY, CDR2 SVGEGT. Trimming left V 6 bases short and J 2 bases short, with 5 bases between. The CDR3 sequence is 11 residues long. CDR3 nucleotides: TGTGCCAGCAGCCAGGCCTACGAGCAGTACTTC. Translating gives CASSQAYEQYF.

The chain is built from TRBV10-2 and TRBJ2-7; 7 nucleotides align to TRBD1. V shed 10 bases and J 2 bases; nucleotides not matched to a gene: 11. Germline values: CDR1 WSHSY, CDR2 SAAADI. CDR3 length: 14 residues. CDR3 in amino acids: CATIEDRVPYEQYF. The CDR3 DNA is TGCGCCACCATCGAAGACAGGGTCCCCTACGAGCAGTACTTC.

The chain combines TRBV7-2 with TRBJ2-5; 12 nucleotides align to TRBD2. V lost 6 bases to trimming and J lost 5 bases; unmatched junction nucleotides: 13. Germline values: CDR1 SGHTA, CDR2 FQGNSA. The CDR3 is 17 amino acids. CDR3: CASSPSLGLAGWETQYF. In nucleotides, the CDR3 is TGTGCCAGCAGTCCAAGCTTAGGACTAGCGGGATGGGAGACCCAGTACTTC.

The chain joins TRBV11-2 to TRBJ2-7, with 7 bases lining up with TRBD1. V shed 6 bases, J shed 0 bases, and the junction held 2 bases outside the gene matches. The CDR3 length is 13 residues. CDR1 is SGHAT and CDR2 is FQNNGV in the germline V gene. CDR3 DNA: TGTGCCAGCAGGGGGGACAGCTCCTACGAGCAGTACTTC. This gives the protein CASRGDSSYEQYF.

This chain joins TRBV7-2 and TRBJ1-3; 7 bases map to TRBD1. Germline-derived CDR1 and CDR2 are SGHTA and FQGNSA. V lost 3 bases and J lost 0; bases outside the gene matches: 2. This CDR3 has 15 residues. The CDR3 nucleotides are TGTGCCAGCAGCTTGAGGGGGCCCTCTGGAAACACCATATATTTT. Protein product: CASSLRGPSGNTIYF.

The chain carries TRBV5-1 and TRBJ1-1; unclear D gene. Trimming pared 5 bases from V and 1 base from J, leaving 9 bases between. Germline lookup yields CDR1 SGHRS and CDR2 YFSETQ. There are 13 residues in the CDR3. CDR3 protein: CASSRTENTEAFF. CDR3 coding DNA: TGCGCCAGCAGTCGGACGGAGAACACTGAAGCTTTCTTT.

CDR3 protein: CASSYVPGTSYEQYF. The CDR3 DNA reads TGTGCCAGCAGTTACGTCCCGGGGACTTCCTACGAGCAGTACTTC. The chain employs TRBV6-2 or TRBV6-3 and TRBJ2-7, with D perhaps matching TRBD2 (6 bases). Germline lookup yields CDR1 MNHEY and CDR2 SVGEGT. The CDR3 has 15 residues. V was cut by 2 bases and J by 1 base, with 12 bases left in between.

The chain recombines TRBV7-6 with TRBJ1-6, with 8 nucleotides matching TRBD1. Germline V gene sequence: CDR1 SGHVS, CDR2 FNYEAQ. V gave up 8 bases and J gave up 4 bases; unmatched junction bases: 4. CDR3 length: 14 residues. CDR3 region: CASGTGDYNSPLHF. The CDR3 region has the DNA TGTGCCAGCGGGACAGGAGATTATAATTCACCCCTCCACTTT.

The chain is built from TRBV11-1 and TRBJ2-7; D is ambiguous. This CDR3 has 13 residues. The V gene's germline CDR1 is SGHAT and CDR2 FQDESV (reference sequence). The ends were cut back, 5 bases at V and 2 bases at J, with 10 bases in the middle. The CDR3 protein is CASSRNVAYEQYF. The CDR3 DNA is TGTGCCAGCAGCCGTAACGTCGCCTACGAGCAGTACTTC.

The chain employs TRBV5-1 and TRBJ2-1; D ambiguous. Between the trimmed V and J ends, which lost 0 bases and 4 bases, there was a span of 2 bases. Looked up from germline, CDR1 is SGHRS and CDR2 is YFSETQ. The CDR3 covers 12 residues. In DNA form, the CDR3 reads TGCGCCAGCAGCTTGGTGTACAATGAGCAGTTCTTC. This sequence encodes CASSLVYNEQFF. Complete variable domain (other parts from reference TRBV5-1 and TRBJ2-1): KAGVTQTPRYLIKTRGQQVTLSCSPISGHRSVSWYQQTPGQGLQFLFEYFSETQRNKGNFPGRFSGRQFSNSRSEMNVSTLELGDSALYLCASSLVYNEQFFGPGTRLTVL.

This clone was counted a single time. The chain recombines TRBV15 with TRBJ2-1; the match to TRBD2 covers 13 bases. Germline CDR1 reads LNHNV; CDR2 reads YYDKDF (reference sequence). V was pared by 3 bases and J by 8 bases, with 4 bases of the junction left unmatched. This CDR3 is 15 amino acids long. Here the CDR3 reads CATSSLGLAGDEQFF. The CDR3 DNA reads TGTGCCACCAGCAGCCTAGGACTAGCGGGAGATGAGCAGTTCTTC.

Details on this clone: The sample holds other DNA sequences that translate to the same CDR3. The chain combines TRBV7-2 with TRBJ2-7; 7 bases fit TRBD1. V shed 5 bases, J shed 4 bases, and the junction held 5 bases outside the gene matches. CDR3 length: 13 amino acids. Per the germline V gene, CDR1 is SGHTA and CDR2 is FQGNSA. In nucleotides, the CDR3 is TGTGCCAGCAGCCTCGGACAGGTATACGAGCAGTACTTC. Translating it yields CASSLGQVYEQYF.

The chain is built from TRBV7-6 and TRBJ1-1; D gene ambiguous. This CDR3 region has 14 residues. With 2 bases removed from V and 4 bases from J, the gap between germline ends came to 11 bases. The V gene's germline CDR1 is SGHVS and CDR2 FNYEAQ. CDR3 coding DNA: TGTGCCAGCAGCTTATTTGGAGGGAGCACTGAAGCTTTCTTT. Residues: CASSLFGGSTEAFF.